The rows below give T cell receptor beta chains drawn from one sample of a study of T cells after yellow fever vaccination. TCRdb reprocessed the 5' RACE reads via MiXCR and lists one record per CDR3 protein. The sample has about 240,000 distinct CDR3 sequences, roughly 3.7% seen once. The material sequenced was PBMCs, taken 15 days after the yellow fever booster vaccination. Source of these receptors: a man aged 18 to 29 who received the YFV17D yellow fever vaccine. The conserved cysteine and the conserved F or W are not part of the CDR3 here. A D gene is named only where the DNA matches it firmly.

V gene	D gene	CDR3 protein
TRBV5-1	NA	ASRTGAMGEQY
TRBV5-1	NA	ASSPRGGGQNEQF
TRBV7-6	NA	ASTTVGGGSSGNTIY
TRBV7-2	NA	ASSPRAVTDTQY
TRBV19	TRBD1	ASSMETGRMNTEAF
TRBV5-1	TRBD1	ASSLGTANYGYT
TRBV5-1	NA	ASSVTLRRRTEAF
TRBV20-1	NA	SARAAADTEAF
TRBV11-2	NA	ASSLWLGSGANVLT
TRBV12-3/TRBV12-4	TRBD1	ASSVGTDSNQPQH
TRBV30	TRBD1	AWSPGTGSNQPQH
TRBV5-1	NA	ASSLAIGRERYEQF
TRBV7-8	NA	ASSFRQIQETQY
TRBV5-5	NA	ASPRNPGESNNQPQH
TRBV5-1	TRBD1	ASSGGTGRHNSPLH
TRBV7-9	NA	ASSLDMDEQF
TRBV25-1	TRBD1	ASSADRVGGLTEAF
TRBV20-1	TRBD1	SAGRDRAYNEQF
TRBV19	TRBD1	ASSIVGRGRTGELF
TRBV29-1	TRBD2	SNQAGGLYNEQF
TRBV20-1	TRBD1	SASSWDRPYNEQF
TRBV9	TRBD1	ASSASRGTGGNEQF
TRBV5-1	NA	ASSGGTLNTEAF
TRBV4-1	TRBD1	ASSQYDRGNEQF